Listed below are T cell receptor beta chains from one sample, sequenced in a study of blood T cell repertoires in COVID-19. TCRdb's copy holds only in-frame clones and misses some; the assay was immunoSEQ multiplex PCR. The data show 170,000 or so clones, approximately 87% seen once. The sequenced sample consisted of peripheral blood. These receptors were obtained from a woman between 18 and 29 years old who had recovered from COVID-19. The CDR3 runs from the conserved cysteine through the conserved F or W. D genes are given only for firm matches. Some rows have no size entry. The others give once, few or many, or a class for an expanded clone.

CDR3 DNA,CDR3 protein,clone size,D gene,J gene,V gene
TGTGCCAGCTCCGGGACAGGGGGCGAAGGGAACACTGAAGCTTTCTTT,CASSGTGGEGNTEAFF,NA,TRBD1,TRBJ1-1,TRBV18
TGCGCCAGCAGCCGCGATAGGAACAGGGGTGAGCCCCAGCATTTT,CASSRDRNRGEPQHF,NA,TRBD1,TRBJ1-5,TRBV4-1
TGTGCCAGCATTGCCCAGGGGTACACTGAAGCTTTCTTT,CASIAQGYTEAFF,NA,NA,TRBJ1-1,TRBV6-5
TGTGCCAGCAGCCCCCGCGGGACTAGCGAGCAAGAGACCCAGTACTTC,CASSPRGTSEQETQYF,NA,TRBD2,TRBJ2-5,TRBV11-3
TGTGCCAGCAGCTTAGCGGGGACAGGTCGTAACTATGGCTACACCTTC,CASSLAGTGRNYGYTF,few,TRBD1,TRBJ1-2,TRBV7-2
TGTGCCAGCAGCCCAGGGCCAGGAGAGACCCAGTACTTC,CASSPGPGETQYF,NA,NA,TRBJ2-5,TRBV7-2
TGTGCCACCAGTGACTCGACAGGGCCCAGCTCCTACAATGAGCAGTTCTTC,CATSDSTGPSSYNEQFF,NA,TRBD1,TRBJ2-1,TRBV24-1
TGTGCCAGCAGTGAAGACTTCTCCTACAATGAGCAGTTCTTC,CASSEDFSYNEQFF,NA,NA,TRBJ2-1,TRBV6-1
TGTGCCAGCAGCTCATTAGCGGGGTATGACTCCTACGAGCAGTACTTC,CASSSLAGYDSYEQYF,NA,TRBD2,TRBJ2-7,TRBV7-8
TGTGCCAGCTGGAGAAGGGGTAGCGGCGCGAACACCGGGGAGCTGTTTTTT,CASWRRGSGANTGELFF,NA,NA,TRBJ2-2,TRBV2
TGTGCCAGCAGCCCCGGGACAGTGAATGAAAAACTGTTTTTT,CASSPGTVNEKLFF,NA,TRBD1,TRBJ1-4,TRBV7-8
TGTGCCAGCAGCCTAAAAGGACTACAGAATGAGCAGTTCTTC,CASSLKGLQNEQFF,once,NA,TRBJ2-1,TRBV14
TGTGCCAGCTCACCGCCGGGATCCCTGGGCGAGCAGTACTTC,CASSPPGSLGEQYF,once,NA,TRBJ2-7,TRBV18
TGTGCCAGCTCACCCTCACTTCAAGAGACCCAGTACTTC,CASSPSLQETQYF,NA,NA,TRBJ2-5,TRBV18
TGTGCCAGCAGTTTGCGGGACAGGGGCACTGAAGCTTTCTTT,CASSLRDRGTEAFF,NA,TRBD1,TRBJ1-1,TRBV27
TGTGCCAGCAGCTTGGACAGAAACACCGGGGAGCTGTTTTTT,CASSLDRNTGELFF,NA,NA,TRBJ2-2,TRBV5-4
TGCGCCAGCAGCCAGGGGACTCGACAAGAGACCCAGTACTTC,CASSQGTRQETQYF,NA,NA,TRBJ2-5,TRBV4-3
TGTGCCACCAGCCCCCGGACAGGCTCGAACACTGAAGCTTTCTTT,CATSPRTGSNTEAFF,NA,TRBD1,TRBJ1-1,TRBV15
TGTGCCAGCAGTGATGGCGGGGGGACAGATACGCAGTATTTT,CASSDGGGTDTQYF,NA,TRBD2,TRBJ2-3,TRBV6-4
TGTGCCAGCATTGCGGGGACAGGGGGAGATGGCACCGGGGAGCTGTTTTTT,CASIAGTGGDGTGELFF,few,TRBD1,TRBJ2-2,TRBV2
TGTGCCAGCAGCTTAACGACTAGCGGCTACAATGAGCAGTTCTTC,CASSLTTSGYNEQFF,NA,TRBD2,TRBJ2-1,TRBV7-3
TGTGCCAGCTCACCCGAGCGGACAGAAAATTCACCCCTCCACTTT,CASSPERTENSPLHF,NA,NA,TRBJ1-6,TRBV18
TGTGCCAGCAGCTTTACTACGAGCGCGACAGGGGTCGCTACGCAGTATTTT,CASSFTTSATGVATQYF,NA,TRBD1,TRBJ2-3,TRBV7-3
TGTGCCAGCAGTTTAAGGAACGGGTACAATGAGCAGTTCTTC,CASSLRNGYNEQFF,once,NA,TRBJ2-1,TRBV28
TGTGCCAGTAGTCCAATGACTGTAGCTAACTATGGCTACACCTTC,CASSPMTVANYGYTF,NA,NA,TRBJ1-2,TRBV19
TGTGCCAGCAGCTTGGTTAGGGGGAGCTCCTACAATGAGCAGTTCTTC,CASSLVRGSSYNEQFF,NA,NA,TRBJ2-1,TRBV5-6
TGTGCCAGCAGCCGGGACAGGAATGAAAAACTGTTTTTT,CASSRDRNEKLFF,NA,TRBD1,TRBJ1-4,TRBV7-2
TGCGCCAGCAGCTTTGGGACAGGGACTTACGAGCAGTACTTC,CASSFGTGTYEQYF,NA,TRBD1,TRBJ2-7,TRBV5-1
TGTGCCTGGAGTGTAGGGGTACGTCGGGAGACCCAGTACTTC,CAWSVGVRRETQYF,NA,NA,TRBJ2-5,TRBV30
TGTGCCAGCAGGACTCCCGCAGGGGGCGACTATGGCTACACCTTC,CASRTPAGGDYGYTF,once,TRBD1,TRBJ1-2,TRBV2
TGCGCCAGCACCACCCGAGGACAGGGGGGCACCGGGGAGCTGTTTTTT,CASTTRGQGGTGELFF,NA,TRBD1,TRBJ2-2,TRBV5-1
TGTGCCAGCAGTTTGAGTGAGAACACTGAAGCTTTCTTT,CASSLSENTEAFF,NA,NA,TRBJ1-1,TRBV12-3/TRBV12-4
TGTGCCAGCAGCTTGACAGAGAACACTGAAGCTTTCTTT,CASSLTENTEAFF,NA,NA,TRBJ1-1,TRBV12-3/TRBV12-4
TGTGCCAGCAGTATGGGACACAAAGGAAAACTGTTTTTT,CASSMGHKGKLFF,NA,NA,TRBJ1-4,TRBV6-5
TGTGCCAGCTCCCGGACTAGCGGGGACTACACCGGGGAGCTGTTTTTT,CASSRTSGDYTGELFF,NA,TRBD2,TRBJ2-2,TRBV18
TGCGCCAGCAGCCATCTCGAGCTGGGACAGGGTTCCGGGGAGCTGTTTTTT,CASSHLELGQGSGELFF,once,TRBD1,TRBJ2-2,TRBV4-1
TGTGCCAGCAGCTTCCGTCGACACTCAACTAATGAAAAACTGTTTTTT,CASSFRRHSTNEKLFF,once,NA,TRBJ1-4,TRBV7-2
TGTGCTAGCAGATCCACAGGGTCCGGGGAGCTGTTTTTT,CASRSTGSGELFF,NA,NA,TRBJ2-2,TRBV7-7
TGTGCCAGCAGTTTATTGGGGGGATGGGAGACCCAGTACTTC,CASSLLGGWETQYF,NA,NA,TRBJ2-5,TRBV27
TGCGCCAGCAGCCAAGGCCCTAGCGGGGGGGCCGATGAGCAGTTCTTC,CASSQGPSGGADEQFF,NA,TRBD2,TRBJ2-1,TRBV4-3
TGTGCCATCAGCCCGGGACAGGGGTGGCAGCCCCAGCATTTT,CAISPGQGWQPQHF,NA,TRBD1,TRBJ1-5,TRBV10-3